This is a list of T cell receptor beta chains from one sample in a study of long-term antiretroviral therapy in people with HIV. Using immunoSEQ multiplex PCR, the repertoire was profiled, and TCRdb retains in-frame clones only, with some absent. The table lists approximately 20,000 clones, around nine tenths of them singletons. The specimen was unsorted PBMCs, collected 0.6 years after starting antiretroviral therapy. Receptors were obtained from a man aged 60-69 years with HIV. CDR3s include the opening cysteine and the closing phenylalanine or tryptophan. D genes are given only for firm matches. Not every row has a clone size; where given, it reads once, few, many or a size class.

v_gene	j_gene	d_gene	abundance	CDR3aa	CDR3nt
TRBV7-9	TRBJ2-2	TRBD2	NA	CASSYSGIGELFF	TGTGCCAGCAGCTACAGCGGGATCGGGGAGCTGTTTTTT
TRBV18	TRBJ2-7	TRBD1	NA	CASSPGPGQGPYEQYF	TGTGCCAGCTCCCCAGGACCGGGACAGGGACCCTACGAGCAGTACTTC
TRBV15	TRBJ2-3	NA	once	CATSRDDLRFTDTQYF	TGTGCCACCAGCAGAGATGACTTAAGATTCACAGATACGCAGTATTTT
TRBV6-4	TRBJ2-1	NA	NA	CASSSPDNEQFF	TGTGCCAGCAGCTCACCCGACAATGAGCAGTTCTTC
TRBV9	TRBJ2-2	NA	NA	CASSVEQGNLAGELFF	TGTGCCAGCAGCGTAGAACAGGGAAATTTGGCCGGGGAGCTGTTTTTT
TRBV11-3	TRBJ2-2	NA	NA	CASSLDGGGGTGELFF	TGTGCCAGCAGCTTAGACGGGGGAGGGGGCACCGGGGAGCTGTTTTTT
TRBV14	TRBJ1-6	NA	NA	CASSQDRGASSYNSPLHF	TGTGCCAGCAGCCAAGATCGCGGGGCCAGCTCCTATAATTCACCCCTCCACTTT
TRBV9	TRBJ2-1	NA	NA	CASSGPLPPSSYNEQFF	TGTGCCAGCAGCGGCCCTCTTCCCCCTTCCTCCTACAATGAGCAGTTCTTC
TRBV6-5	TRBJ2-7	TRBD1	NA	CASSRQGPYEQYF	TGTGCCAGCAGTAGACAGGGGCCCTACGAGCAGTACTTC
TRBV18	TRBJ1-2	NA	few	CASSPSYGYTF	TGTGCCAGCTCACCTTCCTATGGCTACACCTTC
TRBV20-1	TRBJ2-1	NA	NA	CSHGRYNEQFF	TGCAGCCATGGAAGATACAATGAGCAGTTCTTC
TRBV6-5	TRBJ2-3	TRBD2	NA	CASSYLGRDTDTQYF	TGTGCCAGCAGTTACTTGGGGAGGGACACAGATACGCAGTATTTT
TRBV5-1	TRBJ2-7	NA	NA	CASSLEPGRIPYEQYF	TGCGCCAGCAGCTTGGAGCCGGGGAGGATCCCCTACGAGCAGTACTTC
TRBV5-1	TRBJ1-2	NA	once	CASSLSPVNYGYTF	TGCGCCAGCAGCTTAAGCCCAGTAAACTATGGCTACACCTTC
TRBV7-2	TRBJ2-7	NA	NA	CASSRVRQPSSYEQYF	TGTGCCAGCAGCCGAGTTCGACAGCCGAGCTCCTACGAGCAGTACTTC
TRBV27	TRBJ2-5	TRBD2	NA	CASTLSPGGGVETQYF	TGTGCCAGCACCCTAAGCCCGGGGGGAGGAGTAGAGACCCAGTACTTC
TRBV27	TRBJ1-2	TRBD1	NA	CASSPQTGGHYGYTF	TGTGCCAGCAGTCCTCAGACAGGGGGGCACTATGGCTACACCTTC
TRBV2	TRBJ2-3	NA	NA	CASRDRVYTDTQYF	TGTGCCAGCAGGGACAGAGTTTACACAGATACGCAGTATTTT
TRBV5-4	TRBJ2-2	TRBD2	NA	CASSATAGGLIAGELFF	TGTGCCAGCAGTGCCACCGCGGGAGGATTGATCGCCGGGGAGCTGTTTTTT
TRBV7-6	TRBJ1-1	NA	NA	CASSLGENTEAFF	TGTGCCAGCAGCTTAGGCGAGAACACTGAAGCTTTCTTT
TRBV14	TRBJ1-3	NA	NA	CARARMFHPQGYYGNTIYF	TGTGCCAGAGCCAGGATGTTTCACCCCCAGGGGTATTATGGAAACACCATATATTTT
TRBV5-5	TRBJ2-7	NA	NA	CASSLGGGIGYEQYF	TGTGCCAGCAGCTTGGGTGGGGGTATTGGCTACGAGCAGTACTTC
TRBV19	TRBJ2-3	NA	NA	CASSLANGDTQYF	TGTGCCAGTAGTTTGGCGAATGGAGATACGCAGTATTTT
TRBV9	TRBJ2-7	TRBD1	NA	CASSPGQASDRPFYEQYF	TGTGCCAGCAGCCCCGGACAGGCGTCCGACCGGCCTTTCTACGAGCAGTACTTC
TRBV7-9	TRBJ1-1	TRBD1	NA	CASSVQGAAAEAFF	TGTGCCAGCAGCGTACAGGGGGCGGCGGCTGAAGCTTTCTTT
TRBV7-8	TRBJ1-1	NA	NA	CASSVDRYTEAFF	TGTGCCAGCAGCGTGGACAGATACACTGAAGCTTTCTTT
TRBV19	TRBJ2-7	TRBD1	NA	CASGEQGSREQYF	TGTGCCAGCGGGGAACAGGGGTCCCGCGAGCAGTACTTC
TRBV7-2	TRBJ2-3	TRBD2	NA	CASSELAGAYDTQYF	TGTGCCAGCAGCGAACTAGCGGGGGCTTATGATACGCAGTATTTT
TRBV5-1	TRBJ1-3	TRBD1	NA	CASSPYPTGLSGNTIYF	TGCGCCAGCAGCCCATATCCGACAGGGCTCTCTGGAAACACCATATATTTT
TRBV11-2	TRBJ2-1	TRBD2	NA	CASSLEFGLAGAGNEQFF	TGTGCCAGCAGCTTAGAATTCGGACTAGCGGGAGCCGGCAATGAGCAGTTCTTC
TRBV15	TRBJ2-2	NA	NA	CATSRALFGGELFF	TGTGCCACCAGCAGAGCCCTCTTCGGCGGGGAGCTGTTTTTT
TRBV4-3	TRBJ1-4	TRBD1	NA	CASSPGDSDNEKLFF	TGCGCCAGCAGCCCAGGGGACAGCGATAATGAAAAACTGTTTTTT
TRBV29-1	TRBJ2-1	TRBD2	NA	CSFTGVAGAIAYNEQFF	TGCAGCTTCACGGGGGTAGCGGGGGCCATTGCCTACAATGAGCAGTTCTTC
TRBV4-1	TRBJ2-7	NA	NA	CASSHADIGEQYF	TGCGCCAGCAGCCATGCGGACATCGGCGAGCAGTACTTC
TRBV7-2	TRBJ2-1	NA	NA	CASSLHSSYNEQFF	TGTGCCAGCAGCTTACATAGCTCCTACAATGAGCAGTTCTTC
TRBV5-1	TRBJ1-1	TRBD1	NA	CASSLTGGQGTEAFF	TGCGCCAGCAGCTTAACAGGGGGCCAGGGCACTGAAGCTTTCTTT
TRBV30	TRBJ1-2	TRBD1	NA	CAWSVQTGGGYTF	TGTGCCTGGAGTGTACAGACAGGGGGTGGCTACACCTTC
TRBV18	TRBJ2-7	TRBD2	NA	CASSTAGVNYEQYF	TGTGCCAGCTCAACAGCGGGGGTGAACTACGAGCAGTACTTC